Presented here are 28 T cell receptor beta chains from one specimen sequenced in a study of blood T cell repertoires in COVID-19. Clones were read by immunoSEQ multiplex PCR, and TCRdb kept only the in-frame ones, dropping some. The sample records roughly 170,000 clones, about 85% being singletons. Sequenced: peripheral blood. Every receptor here comes from a man aged 55 to 70 with acute or convalescent COVID-19.

The rearrangement links TRBV5-1 to TRBJ1-5; 7 bases match TRBD1. Losses at the gene ends were 0 bases for V and 6 bases for J; bases not matched to a gene: 9. The CDR3 has 16 amino acids. The germline V gene has CDR1 SGHRS and CDR2 YFSETQ. Written as DNA, the CDR3 is TGCGCCAGCAGCTTGGTGGGACAGAGGTCCCGTCAGCCCCAGCATTTT. Protein sequence: CASSLVGQRSRQPQHF.

This chain links TRBV27 with TRBJ2-3, with D possibly matching TRBD2 (5 bases). Germline V gene data show CDR1 as MNHEY and CDR2 as SMNVEV (reference sequence). The V end was cut by 3 bases, the J end by 6 bases, with 13 bases between. The CDR3 runs to 14 residues. CDR3 nucleotides: TGTGCCAGCAGTTTTTGGAGGACCGGGGATACGCAGTATTTT. It translates to CASSFWRTGDTQYF.

The chain uses TRBV6-5 and TRBJ1-2, with D perhaps matching TRBD1 (6 bases). Trimming left V 6 bases short and J 4 bases short, with 15 bases between. The CDR3 runs 14 residues. Germline assignment: CDR1 MNHEY and CDR2 SVGAGI. The CDR3 DNA follows: TGTGCCAGCAGCGTTCTTCAGGGGAGCTATGGCTACACCTTC. This codes for CASSVLQGSYGYTF.

This clone was seen more than once but under ten times. The rearrangement joins TRBV6-4 to TRBJ1-1; possibly TRBD1 for D (6 bases). The CDR3 spans 15 residues. CDR1 and CDR2 from the germline V gene are MRHNA and SNTAGT. V lost 3 bases and J 3 bases, leaving 14 bases between the germline ends. CDR3 amino acids: CASSEIWGGDTEAFF. The DNA for the CDR3 is TGTGCCAGCAGTGAAATCTGGGGGGGCGACACTGAAGCTTTCTTT.

The V gene is TRBV6-2 or TRBV6-3, the J gene TRBJ1-5, with D perhaps TRBD1 (6 bases). The germline gives CDR1 MNHEY, CDR2 SVGEGT. The CDR3 loop spans 14 amino acids. V dropped 6 bases and J dropped 6 bases, with 15 bases sitting between them. The CDR3 DNA reads as TGTGCCAGCAGCCGACAGGCGGAACGTCAGCCCCAGCATTTT. Protein sequence: CASSRQAERQPQHF.

V is TRBV6-1 and J is TRBJ1-2; D not certain. Germline loops: CDR1 MNHNS, CDR2 SASEGT. The V and J ends lost 3 bases and 8 bases respectively, with 10 bases between them. The CDR3 covers 12 residues. CDR3 sequence reads: CASSETTTGYTF. The DNA for the CDR3 is TGTGCCAGCAGTGAGACTACAACGGGCTACACCTTC.

The DNA of the CDR3 is TGTGCCAGCAGTGAATACTTCGGGCAGGGCTACGAGCAGTACTTC. The encoded protein is CASSEYFGQGYEQYF. The chain joins TRBV6-1 to TRBJ2-7; D possibly corresponds to TRBD1 (5 bases). CDR3 length: 15 residues. Trimming left V 2 bases short and J 3 bases short, with 14 bases between. Germline V gene lookup returns CDR1 MNHNS and CDR2 SASEGT.

The chain employs TRBV27 and TRBJ1-2; D may be TRBD1 (6 bases). The CDR3 spans 15 residues. Germline CDR1 MNHEY, CDR2 SMNVEV (reference sequence). The V end was cut by 5 bases, the J end by 2 bases, with 15 bases between. The CDR3 DNA follows: TGTGCCAGCAGTCGGCGGACAGATAAGAACTATGGCTACACCTTC. Residues: CASSRRTDKNYGYTF.

Written as DNA, the CDR3 is TGTGCCAGCAGCTCGAACCCCGGGAATGAGCAGTTCTTC. As protein: CASSSNPGNEQFF. The chain links TRBV9 to TRBJ2-1; D gene ambiguous. The CDR3 spans 13 residues. V lost 4 bases and J lost 7, with 12 bases in between. Germline values: CDR1 SGDLS, CDR2 YYNGEE.

DNA of the CDR3: TGTGCCAGCAGCCAAGTACAGGGAGACGAGAAACTGTTTTTT. Translation: CASSQVQGDEKLFF. The chain combines TRBV3-1 (or the pseudogene TRBV3-2) with TRBJ1-4; a possible D gene is TRBD1 (6 bases). Trimming took 1 base from V and 11 from J, leaving 14 bases between them. This CDR3 contains 14 residues. Germline CDR1 LGHDT, CDR2 YNNKEL (reference sequence).

The rearrangement joins TRBV7-3 to TRBJ2-1; 10 nucleotides line up with TRBD1. V shed 3 bases, J shed 2 bases, and the junction held 4 bases outside the gene matches. Germline V CDR1 and CDR2: SGHTA, FQGTGA. The CDR3 covers 16 residues. The CDR3 sequence is CASSFLGTGAYNEQFF. Written as DNA, the CDR3 is TGTGCCAGCAGCTTCCTCGGGACAGGGGCCTACAATGAGCAGTTCTTC.

V is TRBV29-1 and J is TRBJ2-7; D ambiguous. The germline V gene encodes CDR1 SQVTM and CDR2 ANQGSEA. Trimming removed 4 bases from V and 0 bases from J, with 19 bases in between. CDR3 length equals 16 residues. In nucleotides, the CDR3 is TGCAGCGTTGTCGGTATCACTATCAAGAGCTCCTACGAGCAGTACTTC. Amino acid sequence: CSVVGITIKSSYEQYF.

V and J are TRBV3-1 (or the pseudogene TRBV3-2) and TRBJ1-2; 7 bases fit TRBD1. This CDR3 has 14 amino acids. Germline values: CDR1 LGHDT, CDR2 YNNKEL (reference sequence). Trimming removed 4 bases from V and 3 bases from J; junction bases left unmatched: 5. The CDR3 sequence is CASSPRDSHYGYTF. CDR3 nucleotides: TGTGCCAGCAGCCCCCGGGACAGCCACTATGGCTACACCTTC.

The chain is built from TRBV6-4 and TRBJ1-5, with 7 bases fitting TRBD1. The CDR3 has 14 amino acids. Per germline, CDR1 MRHNA and CDR2 SNTAGT. V dropped 6 bases and J dropped 8; count of bases not matched to a gene: 10. CDR3 residues: CASSRDQGTEPQHF. CDR3 sequence (DNA): TGTGCCAGCAGCAGAGATCAGGGGACAGAGCCCCAGCATTTT.

V is TRBV18 and J is TRBJ1-1, with no clear D. Germline values: CDR1 KGHSH, CDR2 LQKENI. The V gene lost 4 bases and the J gene lost 5 bases, with 5 bases spanning the gap. The CDR3 runs to 11 residues. Here the CDR3 reads CASSRETEAFF. The CDR3 nucleotides read TGTGCCAGCTCACGAGAAACTGAAGCTTTCTTT.

J is TRBJ1-1 and V is TRBV19; unclear D gene. CDR1 LNHDA and CDR2 SQIVND come from the germline V gene (reference sequence). The V end was cut by 4 bases, the J end by 8 bases, with 14 bases between. The CDR3 has 13 amino acids. The CDR3 is CASSNGISDEAFF. The CDR3 DNA follows: TGTGCCAGTAGTAACGGGATCTCGGACGAAGCTTTCTTT.

The gene calls are TRBV6-4 and TRBJ2-3; the match to TRBD1 covers 8 bases. The ends lost 6 bases at V and 4 bases at J; junction bases unmatched: 18. The CDR3 totals 18 residues. Germline CDR1 and CDR2: MRHNA and SNTAGT. CDR3 protein: CASSAGTGGLGSPDTQYF. The CDR3 nucleotides are TGTGCCAGCAGCGCTGGGACAGGAGGGCTGGGTTCTCCAGATACGCAGTATTTT.

This sequence joins TRBV25-1 and TRBJ1-5; D is unresolved. There are 12 residues in the CDR3. Germline V gives CDR1 MGHDK, CDR2 SYGVNS. V lost 6 bases, J lost 5 bases, and 8 bases lay in between. The CDR3 spells CASRASHQPQHF. The CDR3, as DNA: TGTGCCAGCAGGGCCTCTCATCAGCCCCAGCATTTT.

This chain links TRBV2 with TRBJ1-2, with 7 bases matching TRBD1. The J segment lost 5 bases and the V segment lost 4 bases, leaving 7 bases of the junction unmatched. The CDR3 loop spans 14 amino acids. Germline lookup yields CDR1 SNHLY and CDR2 FYNNEI. The CDR3 DNA follows: TGTGCCAGCAGTGGACAGGGCGGTTTTTATGGCTACACCTTC. It yields the protein CASSGQGGFYGYTF.

The chain uses TRBV18 and TRBJ1-2; TRBD1 might be the D (5 bases). Per germline, CDR1 KGHSH and CDR2 LQKENI. Trimming stripped 1 base from V and 8 bases from J, with 11 bases between. CDR3 length equals 13 residues. For the CDR3, the DNA is TGTGCCAGCTCACCACAAGACAGAGGAGGCTACACCTTC. Translation: CASSPQDRGGYTF.

The chain employs TRBV9 and TRBJ2-5; 10 bases align to TRBD2. With V trimmed by 2 bases and J by 4 bases, 5 bases remained unmatched. The CDR3 covers 15 residues. CDR1 and CDR2 from the germline V gene are SGDLS and YYNGEE. The CDR3 DNA reads TGTGCCAGCAGCGTGGGGACTAGCGCTAGAGAGACCCAGTACTTC. This sequence encodes CASSVGTSARETQYF.

This clone has a single count. This chain joins TRBV19 and TRBJ2-1, with 11 bases that match TRBD2. The V segment lost 1 base and the J segment 0 bases; nucleotides outside the gene matches: 5. The CDR3 consists of 18 residues. Germline CDR1 is LNHDA and CDR2 is SQIVND (reference sequence). The CDR3 DNA sequence: TGTGCCAGTAGTATAGGGACTAGCGGGTGGAGCTCCTACAATGAGCAGTTCTTC. It codes for CASSIGTSGWSSYNEQFF.

V is TRBV7-2 and J is TRBJ2-6; 8 nucleotides match TRBD1. This CDR3 comprises 16 residues. The germline CDR1 and CDR2 sequences are SGHTA and FQGNSA. V dropped 4 bases and J dropped 4; count of bases not matched to a gene: 6. CDR3 nucleotide sequence: TGTGCCAGCAGCTCCCGGACAGGGCCCGGGGCCAACGTCCTGACTTTC. Amino acids: CASSSRTGPGANVLTF.

Only a few counts were recorded for this clone. The chain has TRBV9 and TRBJ2-4, with D maybe TRBD2 (5 bases). V shed 4 bases and J shed 0 bases, with 14 bases lying between them. This CDR3 region has 16 residues. Germline loops: CDR1 SGDLS, CDR2 YYNGEE. CDR3 protein: CASSPRPGGAKNIQYF. Written as DNA, the CDR3 is TGTGCCAGCAGCCCCCGCCCCGGAGGAGCCAAAAACATTCAGTACTTC.

V is TRBV30 and J is TRBJ2-2; no reliable D call. CDR3 length equals 15 residues. CDR1 and CDR2 (germline): GTSNPN, SVGIG (reference sequence). Trimming took 4 bases from V and 7 from J, leaving 19 bases between them. The CDR3 coding sequence is TGTGCCTGGACCCTTGGAGTTGGAGTAGGCGGGGAGCTGTTTTTT. It encodes CAWTLGVGVGGELFF.

V is TRBV19 and J is TRBJ1-2; 7 bases fit TRBD1. With 1 base clipped from V and 8 bases from J, the junction kept 10 bases outside the gene matches. The CDR3 is made up of 15 amino acids. Germline CDR1 reads LNHDA; CDR2 reads SQIVND (reference sequence). CDR3 loop: CASSIVGQVRGGYTF. CDR3 DNA sequence: TGTGCCAGTAGTATAGTTGGACAGGTTAGAGGAGGCTACACCTTC.

This clone was recorded only once. The V gene is TRBV19, the J gene TRBJ2-2; a possible D gene is TRBD1 (6 bases). The CDR3 sequence is 14 residues long. The germline gives CDR1 LNHDA, CDR2 SQIVND (reference sequence). Trimming took 6 bases from V and 5 from J, leaving 13 bases between them. The CDR3 region has the DNA TGTGCCAGTAGCCAGGGGAGAGGTACCGGGGAGCTGTTTTTT. Its translation: CASSQGRGTGELFF.

The chain employs TRBV23-1 and TRBJ2-5; 7 bases line up with TRBD1. TRBV23-1 counts as an open reading frame of uncertain function. V lost 6 bases, J lost 5 bases, and 6 bases stayed unmatched. This CDR3 has 13 residues. This CDR3 reads CASRLDRVETQYF. The CDR3 nucleotides are TGCGCCAGCAGACTAGACAGGGTTGAGACCCAGTACTTC.